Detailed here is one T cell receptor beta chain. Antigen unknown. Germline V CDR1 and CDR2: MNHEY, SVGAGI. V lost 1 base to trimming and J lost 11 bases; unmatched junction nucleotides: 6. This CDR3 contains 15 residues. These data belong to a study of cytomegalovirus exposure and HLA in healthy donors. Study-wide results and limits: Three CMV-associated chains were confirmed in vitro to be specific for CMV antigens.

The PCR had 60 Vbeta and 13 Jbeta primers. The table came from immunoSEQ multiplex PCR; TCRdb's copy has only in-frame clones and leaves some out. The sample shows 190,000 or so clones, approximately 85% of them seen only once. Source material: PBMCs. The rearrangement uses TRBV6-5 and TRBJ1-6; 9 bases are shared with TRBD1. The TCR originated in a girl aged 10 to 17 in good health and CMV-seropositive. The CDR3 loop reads CASSYYNRGPTPLHF. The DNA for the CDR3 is TGTGCCAGCAGTTACTATAACAGGGGGCCGACACCCCTCCACTTT.